This T cell receptor beta chain is drawn from a study of shared clonotypes between healthy human individuals. Original processing notes: Filtering differed, since immunoSEQ gave only junction sequences and no quality scores. The data were produced by immunoSEQ multiplex PCR, yet TCRdb's version contains in-frame clones alone and is incomplete. V and J calls and clone size are those listed in that table; D and trimming were worked out from the DNA. This table has 650,000 to 800,000 clones, roughly 72% appearing once. Between the trimmed V and J ends, which lost 4 bases and 5 bases, there was a span of 16 bases. This CDR3 is 15 amino acids long. Germline assignment: CDR1 SGHAT and CDR2 FQNNGV. HIV-negative, healthy adults without recent acute infections or vaccinations were the donors. About this clone itself: Its antigen is undetermined.

Notes on the study in general: Naive subsets usually exceeded memory subsets in estimated richness. Some naive CD4 clonotypes, around 5%, turned up in common across several donors.

The source is a woman younger than 45 in good health. Input material: memory CD4+ T cells sorted from blood. This sample's subset: CD45RA-negative fraction. V usage is TRBV11-2 and J usage is TRBJ2-3, with D possibly TRBD2 on 6 matching bases. CDR3 region: CASSSVQTRLDTQYF. The CDR3 DNA sequence: TGTGCCAGCAGCTCCGTTCAGACTAGATTAGATACGCAGTATTTT.